One sample yielded the 2 T cell receptor beta chains listed below, sequenced in a study of cytomegalovirus exposure and HLA in healthy donors. The PCR used 60 Vbeta and 13 Jbeta primers. Sequencing used immunoSEQ multiplex PCR; TCRdb keeps in-frame clones, though not all of them. The sample lists 240,000 or so clones; over 80% were seen once. Sequenced: PBMCs. The source is a woman between 35 and 50 years old in good health and CMV-seropositive.

This chain uses TRBV6-1 with TRBJ1-1, with D maybe TRBD1 (5 bases). The length of the CDR3 is 13 residues. Trimming shortened V by 7 bases and J by 5 bases, and 14 bases separated the two germline ends. Germline V gene data show CDR1 as MNHNS and CDR2 as SASEGT. The CDR3 sequence: CASKVAGSTEAFF. CDR3 DNA: TGTGCCAGCAAGGTAGCAGGGTCTACTGAAGCTTTCTTT.

The chain has TRBV11-3 and TRBJ2-5, with 14 bases identical to TRBD2. J gave up 5 bases and V 1 base, and 3 bases lay outside the gene matches. The germline V gene encodes CDR1 SGHNT and CDR2 YENEEA. CDR3 length: 16 residues. CDR3 bases: TGTGCCAGCAGCTTAGGACTAGCGGGAGGGGCCGAGACCCAGTACTTC. Translation: CASSLGLAGGAETQYF.